These T cell receptor beta chains were read from a single sample in a study of blood T cell repertoires in COVID-19. Some clones are missing from TCRdb's copy, which holds only in-frame ones; the method was immunoSEQ multiplex PCR. The sample lists 230,000 or so clones, less than 90% occurring once. Sequenced: peripheral blood. The receptors here all came from a man aged 30 to 45 with active or convalescent COVID-19. The CDR3 runs from the conserved cysteine through the conserved F or W. D genes are given only for firm matches. Rows give clone size only sometimes, using once, few, many, or a class for an expanded clone.

CDR3: CASTTTGQGFYIEAFF
DNA: TGTGCCAGTACCACCACCGGACAGGGTTTTTATATTGAAGCTTTCTTT
V: TRBV19
size: .
J: TRBJ1-1
D: TRBD1

CDR3: CASSLGDYSGNTIYF
DNA: TGTGCCAGCAGCTTGGGCGACTACTCTGGAAACACCATATATTTT
V: TRBV5-8
size: .
J: TRBJ1-3
D: .

CDR3: CASSVATSDRGRYNEQFF
DNA: TGTGCCAGCAGCGTAGCTACCTCGGACAGGGGACGTTACAATGAGCAGTTCTTC
V: TRBV9
size: .
J: TRBJ2-1
D: TRBD1

CDR3: CASSLPGAGEETQYF
DNA: TGCGCCAGCAGCCTCCCCGGGGCGGGGGAAGAGACCCAGTACTTC
V: TRBV5-1
size: .
J: TRBJ2-5
D: TRBD2

CDR3: CASSGTSGVINEQFF
DNA: TGTGCCAGCAGCGGCACTAGCGGGGTTATCAATGAGCAGTTCTTC
V: TRBV11-3
size: .
J: TRBJ2-1
D: TRBD2

CDR3: CASSLADGGTTDTQYF
DNA: TGTGCCAGCAGCTTAGCAGACGGGGGGACCACAGATACGCAGTATTTT
V: TRBV7-9
size: .
J: TRBJ2-3
D: TRBD2

CDR3: CASSSQGAGRYEQYF
DNA: TGTGCCAGCTCATCCCAGGGAGCGGGCCGCTACGAGCAGTACTTC
V: TRBV18
size: .
J: TRBJ2-7
D: .

CDR3: CASSIRTGDYNEQFF
DNA: TGTGCCAGTAGTATACGGACAGGGGACTACAATGAGCAGTTCTTC
V: TRBV19
size: .
J: TRBJ2-1
D: TRBD1

CDR3: CASSPPWTSGSTDTQYF
DNA: TGTGCCAGCTCACCACCCTGGACTAGCGGAAGCACAGATACGCAGTATTTT
V: TRBV18
size: .
J: TRBJ2-3
D: TRBD2

CDR3: CASSLELSGSGIQYF
DNA: TGCGCCAGCAGCTTGGAATTGAGCGGGAGTGGCATTCAGTACTTC
V: TRBV5-1
size: .
J: TRBJ2-4
D: TRBD2

CDR3: CASSYSGGRDTQYF
DNA: TGTGCCAGCAGTTACTCAGGGGGCAGAGATACGCAGTATTTT
V: TRBV6-5
size: .
J: TRBJ2-3
D: TRBD1

CDR3: CASVIGGWGSNYGYTF
DNA: TGTGCCAGCGTGATTGGAGGGTGGGGGAGCAACTATGGCTACACCTTC
V: TRBV28
size: .
J: TRBJ1-2
D: .

CDR3: CASSLQGAKVGETQYF
DNA: TGCGCCAGCAGCTTACAGGGGGCGAAGGTAGGAGAGACCCAGTACTTC
V: TRBV5-1
size: .
J: TRBJ2-5
D: TRBD1

CDR3: CASANADSSYNEQFF
DNA: TGTGCTAGTGCCAACGCGGACTCCTCCTACAATGAGCAGTTCTTC
V: TRBV12-5
size: once
J: TRBJ2-1
D: .

CDR3: CASSQDRRNIQYF
DNA: TGTGCCAGCAGCCAAGATCGGAGGAACATTCAGTACTTC
V: TRBV3-1/TRBV3-2
size: .
J: TRBJ2-4
D: .

CDR3: CASSVGHNTDTQYF
DNA: TGCGCCAGCAGCGTGGGACATAACACAGATACGCAGTATTTT
V: TRBV5-1
size: .
J: TRBJ2-3
D: .

CDR3: CASNIQFNQPQHF
DNA: TGTGCCAGCAATATACAGTTCAATCAGCCCCAGCATTTT
V: TRBV2
size: .
J: TRBJ1-5
D: .

CDR3: CASIWGTNTGELFF
DNA: TGTGCCAGTATTTGGGGCACTAACACCGGGGAGCTGTTTTTT
V: TRBV6-5
size: few
J: TRBJ2-2
D: .

CDR3: CASSFNSAGGQPQHF
DNA: TGTGCCAGCAGTTTTAACTCGGCGGGTGGGCAGCCCCAGCATTTT
V: TRBV28
size: .
J: TRBJ1-5
D: .

CDR3: CASSEFGTSGVTGELFF
DNA: TGCGCCAGCAGTGAGTTCGGGACTAGCGGGGTCACCGGGGAGCTGTTTTTT
V: TRBV10-2
size: .
J: TRBJ2-2
D: TRBD2

CDR3: CASSSGTGREQYF
DNA: TGTGCCAGCAGTTCGGGGACAGGGAGGGAGCAGTACTTC
V: TRBV6-6
size: .
J: TRBJ2-7
D: TRBD1

CDR3: CASSSWTGWGYTF
DNA: TGTGCCAGCAGCTCGTGGACAGGGTGGGGCTACACCTTC
V: TRBV5-4
size: .
J: TRBJ1-2
D: TRBD1

CDR3: CATSRGGKAAEAFF
DNA: TGTGCCACCAGCAGAGGTGGTAAGGCGGCTGAAGCTTTCTTT
V: TRBV15
size: .
J: TRBJ1-1
D: .

CDR3: CASSLQAGGRNTEAFF
DNA: TGTGCCAGCAGCTTACAGGCAGGGGGGCGCAACACTGAAGCTTTCTTT
V: TRBV7-9
size: .
J: TRBJ1-1
D: TRBD1

CDR3: CASSLRVGTSIEAYEQYF
DNA: TGTGCCAGCAGCTTAAGAGTCGGGACTAGTATAGAGGCCTACGAGCAGTACTTC
V: TRBV7-2
size: .
J: TRBJ2-7
D: TRBD2

CDR3: CASSSSRGAGELFF
DNA: TGTGCCAGCAGTTCCTCCCGAGGCGCCGGGGAGCTGTTTTTT
V: TRBV6-2/TRBV6-3
size: .
J: TRBJ2-2
D: .

CDR3: CASSRGLAGAGEQYF
DNA: TGTGCCAGCAGCCGGGGACTAGCGGGAGCGGGCGAGCAGTACTTC
V: TRBV11-3
size: .
J: TRBJ2-7
D: TRBD2

CDR3: CASSPRGDITGELFF
DNA: TGTGCCAGCTCACCCCGGGGGGACATCACCGGGGAGCTGTTTTTT
V: TRBV18
size: .
J: TRBJ2-2
D: .

CDR3: CASSLGRDYGYTF
DNA: TGTGCCAGCAGTTTAGGACGGGACTATGGCTACACCTTC
V: TRBV12-3/TRBV12-4
size: once
J: TRBJ1-2
D: .

CDR3: CASSSPPQGAYEQYF
DNA: TGTGCCAGCAGCTCCCCCCCCCAGGGGGCCTACGAGCAGTACTTC
V: TRBV21-1
size: once
J: TRBJ2-7
D: .

CDR3: CASSLVAGPTDTQYF
DNA: TGTGCCAGCAGCTTGGTAGCGGGTCCCACAGATACGCAGTATTTT
V: TRBV5-4
size: once
J: TRBJ2-3
D: TRBD2

CDR3: CASSAQEKLFF
DNA: TGCGCCAGCAGCGCGCAAGAAAAACTGTTTTTT
V: TRBV4-1
size: .
J: TRBJ1-4
D: .

CDR3: CASSLGTGSQPQHF
DNA: TGTGCCAGCAGTTTAGGGACAGGGTCTCAGCCCCAGCATTTT
V: TRBV28
size: .
J: TRBJ1-5
D: TRBD1

CDR3: CASSFLAGGDTQYF
DNA: TGTGCCAGCAGCTTTCTAGCGGGGGGTGATACGCAGTATTTT
V: TRBV11-2
size: .
J: TRBJ2-3
D: TRBD2

CDR3: CATSGTGSATQETQYF
DNA: TGTGCCACCAGTGGTACCGGGAGTGCTACCCAAGAGACCCAGTACTTC
V: TRBV24-1
size: .
J: TRBJ2-5
D: .

CDR3: CASNGGWTEAFF
DNA: TGTGCCAGTAATGGAGGGTGGACTGAAGCTTTCTTT
V: TRBV19
size: .
J: TRBJ1-1
D: .

CDR3: CASSSPSRTYYTEAFF
DNA: TGTGCCAGCAGTTCCCCCTCCCGGACATATTACACTGAAGCTTTCTTT
V: TRBV28
size: .
J: TRBJ1-1
D: .

CDR3: CASSPDEKDTQYF
DNA: TGCGCCAGCAGCCCCGATGAGAAAGATACGCAGTATTTT
V: TRBV4-1
size: .
J: TRBJ2-3
D: .

CDR3: CASRTHLRQGARNEQFF
DNA: TGTGCCAGCAGGACCCATCTCAGACAGGGGGCGCGGAATGAGCAGTTCTTC
V: TRBV27
size: few
J: TRBJ2-1
D: TRBD1

CDR3: CASSDVSSGRVDEQYF
DNA: TGCGCCAGCAGTGATGTTTCTAGCGGGAGGGTCGACGAGCAGTACTTC
V: TRBV10-2
size: .
J: TRBJ2-7
D: TRBD2

CDR3: CAIRSGTGEQPQHF
DNA: TGTGCCATCCGTTCCGGGACAGGGGAACAGCCCCAGCATTTT
V: TRBV10-3
size: .
J: TRBJ1-5
D: TRBD1

CDR3: CASSQSTRGLYEQYF
DNA: TGCGCCAGCAGTCAATCTACCAGGGGGCTATACGAGCAGTACTTC
V: TRBV23-1
size: once
J: TRBJ2-7
D: TRBD1

CDR3: CAWSVGGRSYNSPLHF
DNA: TGTGCCTGGAGTGTGGGGGGGCGATCCTATAATTCACCCCTCCACTTT
V: TRBV30
size: .
J: TRBJ1-6
D: .

CDR3: CASSLVGGAEDNEQFF
DNA: TGTGCCAGCAGCTTAGTGGGAGGAGCGGAAGACAATGAGCAGTTCTTC
V: TRBV7-9
size: .
J: TRBJ2-1
D: .

CDR3: CASTGQVSGYTF
DNA: TGTGCCAGTACGGGACAGGTATCTGGCTACACCTTC
V: TRBV25-1
size: few
J: TRBJ1-2
D: TRBD1

CDR3: CASSFLTGGSSPLHF
DNA: TGTGCCAGCAGCTTCTTGACAGGGGGAAGTTCACCCCTCCACTTT
V: TRBV5-6
size: .
J: TRBJ1-6
D: TRBD1

CDR3: CASSQGRGAGNTIYF
DNA: TGCGCCAGCAGCCAAGGCAGGGGAGCTGGAAACACCATATATTTT
V: TRBV4-3
size: few
J: TRBJ1-3
D: .

CDR3: CASRSRQGNAYEQYF
DNA: TGTGCCAGCAGATCGAGACAGGGGAATGCCTACGAGCAGTACTTC
V: TRBV27
size: .
J: TRBJ2-7
D: TRBD1

CDR3: CASSLGIQGQPQHF
DNA: TGCGCCAGCAGCTTGGGGATCCAGGGGCAGCCCCAGCATTTT
V: TRBV5-1
size: .
J: TRBJ1-5
D: .

CDR3: CASSLDRVSEAFF
DNA: TGCGCCAGCAGTCTTGACAGGGTTTCTGAAGCTTTCTTT
V: TRBV4-3
size: .
J: TRBJ1-1
D: TRBD1

CDR3: CASSPRDRVTKPLHF
DNA: TGTGCCAGCAGCCCCCGGGACAGGGTAACGAAACCCCTCCACTTT
V: TRBV11-2
size: .
J: TRBJ1-6
D: TRBD1

CDR3: CASSPRTGRAGANEQFF
DNA: TGTGCCAGCTCACCTAGAACAGGCCGGGCGGGGGCCAATGAGCAGTTCTTC
V: TRBV18
size: .
J: TRBJ2-1
D: .

CDR3: CASSLGGNYGYTF
DNA: TGTGCCAGCAGCTTGGGCGGGAACTATGGCTACACCTTC
V: TRBV5-8
size: once
J: TRBJ1-2
D: .

CDR3: CASSGRASGYNEQFF
DNA: TGCGCCAGCAGTGGCCGGGCTAGCGGTTACAATGAGCAGTTCTTC
V: TRBV10-1
size: few
J: TRBJ2-1
D: TRBD2

CDR3: CASNTGTGVGYTF
DNA: TGTGCCAGCAACACGGGGACAGGGGTTGGCTACACCTTC
V: TRBV6-6
size: once
J: TRBJ1-2
D: TRBD1

CDR3: CASSLADSYGYTF
DNA: TGCGCCAGCAGCTTGGCGGACAGCTATGGCTACACCTTC
V: TRBV5-1
size: few
J: TRBJ1-2
D: .